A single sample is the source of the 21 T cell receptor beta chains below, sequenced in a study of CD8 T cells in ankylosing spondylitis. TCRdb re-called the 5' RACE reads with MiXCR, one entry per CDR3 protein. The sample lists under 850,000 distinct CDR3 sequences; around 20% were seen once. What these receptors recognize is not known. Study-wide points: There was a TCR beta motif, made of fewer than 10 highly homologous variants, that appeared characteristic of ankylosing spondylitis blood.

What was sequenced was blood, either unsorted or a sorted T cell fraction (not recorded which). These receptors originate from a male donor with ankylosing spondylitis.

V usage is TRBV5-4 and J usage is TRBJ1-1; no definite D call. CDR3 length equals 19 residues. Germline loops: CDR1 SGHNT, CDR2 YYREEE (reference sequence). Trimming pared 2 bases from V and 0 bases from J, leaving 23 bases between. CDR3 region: CASSLQPRAVTRVNTEAFF. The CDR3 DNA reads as TGTGCCAGCAGCTTACAACCTCGGGCAGTCACCCGTGTGAACACTGAAGCTTTCTTT.

Here the CDR3 DNA reads TGTGCCAGCAGTTACGGCAGCTTGGGGGGCACTGAAGCTTTCTTT. Translating gives CASSYGSLGGTEAFF. The chain has TRBV6-2 or TRBV6-3 and TRBJ1-1; tentatively, D is TRBD1 (5 bases). Trimming pared 2 bases from V and 4 bases from J, leaving 14 bases between. The CDR3 loop spans 15 amino acids. Germline CDR1 reads MNHEY; CDR2 reads SVGEGT.

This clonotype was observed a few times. CDR3 DNA: TGCAGTGCTAGAAACCAATTCGAGCAGTACTTC. This sequence encodes CSARNQFEQYF. The chain is built from TRBV20-1 and TRBJ2-7; D is undetermined. V was pared by 2 bases and J by 6 bases, with 8 bases between. CDR1 and CDR2 (germline): DFQATT, SNEGSKA (reference sequence). This CDR3 is built from 11 residues.

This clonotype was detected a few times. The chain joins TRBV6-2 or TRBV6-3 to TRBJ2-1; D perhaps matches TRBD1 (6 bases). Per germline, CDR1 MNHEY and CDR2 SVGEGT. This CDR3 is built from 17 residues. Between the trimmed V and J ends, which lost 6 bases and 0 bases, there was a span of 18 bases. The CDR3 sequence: CASRRDRFGSSYNEQFF. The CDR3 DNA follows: TGTGCCAGCAGGAGAGACAGGTTTGGAAGCTCCTACAATGAGCAGTTCTTC.

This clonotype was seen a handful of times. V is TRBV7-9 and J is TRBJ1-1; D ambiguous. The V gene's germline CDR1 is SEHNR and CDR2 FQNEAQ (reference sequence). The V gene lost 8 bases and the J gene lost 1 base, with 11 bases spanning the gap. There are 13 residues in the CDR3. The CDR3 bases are TGTGCCAGCGTTCAGACCCAGAACACTGAAGCTTTCTTT. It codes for CASVQTQNTEAFF.

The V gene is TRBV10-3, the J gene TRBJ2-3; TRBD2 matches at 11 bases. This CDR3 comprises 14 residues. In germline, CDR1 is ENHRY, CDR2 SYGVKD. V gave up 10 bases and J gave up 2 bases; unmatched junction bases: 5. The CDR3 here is CATGTSGTTDTQYF. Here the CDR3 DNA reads TGTGCCACCGGGACTAGCGGAACCACAGATACGCAGTATTTT.

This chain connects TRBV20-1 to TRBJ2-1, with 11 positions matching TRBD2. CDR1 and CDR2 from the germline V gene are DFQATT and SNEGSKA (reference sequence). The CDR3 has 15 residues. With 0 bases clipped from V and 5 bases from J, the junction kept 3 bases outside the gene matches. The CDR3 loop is CSAREGTSGNNEQFF. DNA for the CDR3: TGCAGTGCTAGAGAGGGGACTAGCGGCAACAATGAGCAGTTCTTC.

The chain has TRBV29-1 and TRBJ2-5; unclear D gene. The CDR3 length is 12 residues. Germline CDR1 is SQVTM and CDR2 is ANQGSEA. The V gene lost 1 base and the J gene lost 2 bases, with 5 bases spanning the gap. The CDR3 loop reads CSVEVQQETQYF. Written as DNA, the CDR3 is TGCAGCGTTGAAGTCCAACAAGAGACCCAGTACTTC. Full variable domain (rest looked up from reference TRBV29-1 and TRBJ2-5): SAVISQKPSRDICQRGTSLTIQCQVDSQVTMMFWYRQQPGQSLTLIATANQGSEATYESGFVIDKFPISRPNLTFSTLTVSNMSPEDSSIYLCSVEVQQETQYFGPGTRLLVL.

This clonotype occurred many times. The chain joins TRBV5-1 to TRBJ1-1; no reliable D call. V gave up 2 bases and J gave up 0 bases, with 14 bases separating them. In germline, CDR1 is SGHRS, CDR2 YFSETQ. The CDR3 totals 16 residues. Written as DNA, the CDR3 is TGCGCCAGCAGCTTTTTTCAAGGGCCGTTGAACACTGAAGCTTTCTTT. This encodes CASSFFQGPLNTEAFF. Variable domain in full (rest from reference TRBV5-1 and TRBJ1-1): KAGVTQTPRYLIKTRGQQVTLSCSPISGHRSVSWYQQTPGQGLQFLFEYFSETQRNKGNFPGRFSGRQFSNSRSEMNVSTLELGDSALYLCASSFFQGPLNTEAFFGQGTRLTVV.

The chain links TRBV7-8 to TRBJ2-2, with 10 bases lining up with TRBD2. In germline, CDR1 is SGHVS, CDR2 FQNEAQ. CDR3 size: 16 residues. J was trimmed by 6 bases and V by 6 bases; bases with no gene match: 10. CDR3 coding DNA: TGTGCCAGCAGTCCCGCCGGGACTAGCGTTCCCGGGGAGCTGTTTTTT. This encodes CASSPAGTSVPGELFF.

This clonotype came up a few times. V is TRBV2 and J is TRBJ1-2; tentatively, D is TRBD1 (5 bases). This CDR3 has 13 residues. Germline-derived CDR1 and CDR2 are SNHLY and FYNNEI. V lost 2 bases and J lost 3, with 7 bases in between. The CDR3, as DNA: TGTGCCAGCAGTGAACGCAGGGACTATGGCTACACCTTC. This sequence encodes CASSERRDYGYTF.

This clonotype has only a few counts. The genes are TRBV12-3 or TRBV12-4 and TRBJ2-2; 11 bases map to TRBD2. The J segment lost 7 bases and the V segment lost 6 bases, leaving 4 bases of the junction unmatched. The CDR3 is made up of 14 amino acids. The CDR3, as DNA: TGTGCCAGCAGCGATGGACTAGCGGGCGGGGAGCTGTTTTTT. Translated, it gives CASSDGLAGGELFF.

The chain's CDR3 is CASSPSSVSSYEQYF. Written as DNA, the CDR3 is TGTGCCAGCAGCCCCTCTAGCGTGAGCTCCTACGAGCAGTACTTC. The rearrangement uses TRBV7-2 and TRBJ2-7, with D maybe TRBD2 (6 bases). The CDR3 runs 15 residues. With 5 bases removed from V and 0 bases from J, the gap between germline ends came to 14 bases. Germline loops: CDR1 SGHTA, CDR2 FQGNSA. Based on the CDR3 plus reference TRBV7-2 and TRBJ2-7, the full variable domain is GAGVSQSPSNKVTEKGKDVELRCDPISGHTALYWYRQSLGQGLEFLIYFQGNSAPDKSGLPSDRFSAERTGGSVSTLTIQRTQQEDSAVYLCASSPSSVSSYEQYFGPGTRLTVT.

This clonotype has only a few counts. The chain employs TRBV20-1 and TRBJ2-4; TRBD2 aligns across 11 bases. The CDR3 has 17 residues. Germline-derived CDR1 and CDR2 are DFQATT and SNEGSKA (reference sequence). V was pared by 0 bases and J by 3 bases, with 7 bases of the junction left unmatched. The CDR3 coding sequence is TGCAGTGCTAGAGATTCGGGGACTAGCGGAAACAAAAACATTCAGTACTTC. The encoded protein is CSARDSGTSGNKNIQYF.

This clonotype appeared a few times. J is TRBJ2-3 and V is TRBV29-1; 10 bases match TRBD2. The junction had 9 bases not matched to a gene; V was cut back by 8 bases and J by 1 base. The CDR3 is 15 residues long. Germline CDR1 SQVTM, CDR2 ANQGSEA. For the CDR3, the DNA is TGCAGCACATCAACCGGGACTAGCGGCACAGATACGCAGTATTTT. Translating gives CSTSTGTSGTDTQYF.

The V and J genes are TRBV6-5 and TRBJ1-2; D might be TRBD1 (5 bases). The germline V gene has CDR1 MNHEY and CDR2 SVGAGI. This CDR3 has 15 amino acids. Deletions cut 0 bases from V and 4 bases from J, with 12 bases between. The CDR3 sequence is CASSYSRDSFYGYTF. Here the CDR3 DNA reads TGTGCCAGCAGTTACTCACGGGACTCGTTCTATGGCTACACCTTC.

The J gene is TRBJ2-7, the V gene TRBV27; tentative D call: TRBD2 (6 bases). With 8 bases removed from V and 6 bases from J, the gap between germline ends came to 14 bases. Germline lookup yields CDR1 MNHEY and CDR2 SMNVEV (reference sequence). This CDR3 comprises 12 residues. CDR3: CASGDWPAEQYF. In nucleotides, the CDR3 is TGTGCCAGCGGGGACTGGCCCGCCGAGCAGTACTTC.

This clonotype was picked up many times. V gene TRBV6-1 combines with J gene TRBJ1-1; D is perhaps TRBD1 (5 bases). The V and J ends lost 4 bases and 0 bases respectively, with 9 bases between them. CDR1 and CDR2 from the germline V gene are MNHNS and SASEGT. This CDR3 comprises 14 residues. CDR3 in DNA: TGTGCCAGCAGTGCCGACAGCATGAACACTGAAGCTTTCTTT. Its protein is CASSADSMNTEAFF.

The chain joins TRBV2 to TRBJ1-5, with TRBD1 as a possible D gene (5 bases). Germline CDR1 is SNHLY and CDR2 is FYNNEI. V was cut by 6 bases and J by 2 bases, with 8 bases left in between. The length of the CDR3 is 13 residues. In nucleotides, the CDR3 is TGTGCCAGCAGGGGGGAGGGCAATCAGCCCCAGCATTTT. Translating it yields CASRGEGNQPQHF.

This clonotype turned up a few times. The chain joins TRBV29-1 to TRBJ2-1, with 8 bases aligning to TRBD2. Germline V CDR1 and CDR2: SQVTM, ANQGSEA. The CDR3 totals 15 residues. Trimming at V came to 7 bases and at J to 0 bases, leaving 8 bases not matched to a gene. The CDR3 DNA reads TGCAGCGCGCCCCGGGGGGGAGGCTCCTACAATGAGCAGTTCTTC. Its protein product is CSAPRGGGSYNEQFF.

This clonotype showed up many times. The CDR3 DNA is TGTGCCAGCAGCCCTAGCGGGAGGGCGGACAATGAGCAGTTCTTC. It specifies CASSPSGRADNEQFF. The chain links TRBV7-2 to TRBJ2-1; 12 bases match TRBD2. The CDR3 is 15 residues long. With V trimmed by 5 bases and J by 5 bases, 4 bases remained unmatched. Germline V gene sequence: CDR1 SGHTA, CDR2 FQGNSA.